This TCR beta chain is from a study of T cell changes during pregnancy in multiple sclerosis. CDR3 length: 15 amino acids. The V gene end was trimmed by 7 bases and the J gene end by 3 bases; junction bases not matched to a gene: 9. Germline-derived CDR1 and CDR2 are MNHNY and SVGAGI (reference sequence). Method: immunoSEQ multiplex PCR; TCRdb's copy keeps in-frame clones and lacks some. The table lists tens of thousands of clones, approximately 90% of them singletons. This TCR was recovered from a female donor with multiple sclerosis, enrolled in a pregnancy study. Material: CD8+ T cells from peripheral blood mononuclear cells, obtained in the first trimester of pregnancy. The rearrangement links TRBV6-6 to TRBJ2-7; 10 bases are shared with TRBD1. In DNA, the CDR3 is TGTGCCAGCACCAACCCGTGGGACAGGGGCTACGAGCAGTACTTC. Protein sequence: CASTNPWDRGYEQYF.